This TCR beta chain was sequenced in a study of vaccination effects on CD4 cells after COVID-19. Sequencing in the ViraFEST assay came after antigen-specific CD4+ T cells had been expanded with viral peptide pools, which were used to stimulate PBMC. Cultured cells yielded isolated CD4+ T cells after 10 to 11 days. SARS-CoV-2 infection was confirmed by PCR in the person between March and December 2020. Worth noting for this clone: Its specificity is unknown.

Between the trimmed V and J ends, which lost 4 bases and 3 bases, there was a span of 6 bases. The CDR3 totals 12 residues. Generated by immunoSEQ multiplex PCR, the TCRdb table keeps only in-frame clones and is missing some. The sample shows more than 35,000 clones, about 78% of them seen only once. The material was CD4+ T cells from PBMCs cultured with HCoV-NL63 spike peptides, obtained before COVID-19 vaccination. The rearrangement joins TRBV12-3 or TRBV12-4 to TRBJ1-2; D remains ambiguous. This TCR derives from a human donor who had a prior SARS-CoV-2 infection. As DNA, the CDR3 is TGTGCCAGCAGTTCCGGGGACTATGGCTACACCTTC. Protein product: CASSSGDYGYTF.